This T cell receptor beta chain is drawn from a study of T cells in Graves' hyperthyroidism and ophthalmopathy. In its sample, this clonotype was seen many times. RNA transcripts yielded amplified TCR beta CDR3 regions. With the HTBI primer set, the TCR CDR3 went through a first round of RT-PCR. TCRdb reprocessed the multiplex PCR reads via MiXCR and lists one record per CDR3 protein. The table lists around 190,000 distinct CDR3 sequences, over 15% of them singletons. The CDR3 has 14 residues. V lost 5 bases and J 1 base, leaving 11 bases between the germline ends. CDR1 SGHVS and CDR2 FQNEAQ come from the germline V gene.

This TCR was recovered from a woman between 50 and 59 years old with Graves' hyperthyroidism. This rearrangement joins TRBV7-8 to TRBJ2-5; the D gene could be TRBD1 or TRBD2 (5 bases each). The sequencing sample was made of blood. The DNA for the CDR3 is TGTGCCAGCAGCCGGGGCAGGGCCCAAGAGACCCAGTACTTC. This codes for CASSRGRAQETQYF.